This T cell receptor (beta chain) came from a study of blood T cell repertoires in COVID-19. Overall study: Samples taken during acute and convalescent COVID-19 were collected in the United States, Italy and Spain.

Germline V gene data show CDR1 as SGHRS and CDR2 as YFSETQ. The CDR3 covers 16 residues. V shed 3 bases and J 4 bases; nucleotides not matched to a gene: 7. Using immunoSEQ multiplex PCR, the repertoire was profiled, and TCRdb retains in-frame clones only, with some absent. The data show about 160,000 clones, with 75% to 85% seen just once and 7.5% to 8.5% held by the top ten. In Seattle, patients joined the study during active infection and were tracked longitudinally. This clonotype was sampled from a woman aged 55-75 years with COVID-19, enrolled during active disease. The chain combines TRBV5-1 with TRBJ2-7; 13 bases fit TRBD2. Sequenced material: peripheral blood. The DNA of the CDR3 is TGCGCCAGCAGCTCTGGGACTAGCGGGGCCCTGTACGAGCAGTACTTC. This encodes CASSSGTSGALYEQYF.